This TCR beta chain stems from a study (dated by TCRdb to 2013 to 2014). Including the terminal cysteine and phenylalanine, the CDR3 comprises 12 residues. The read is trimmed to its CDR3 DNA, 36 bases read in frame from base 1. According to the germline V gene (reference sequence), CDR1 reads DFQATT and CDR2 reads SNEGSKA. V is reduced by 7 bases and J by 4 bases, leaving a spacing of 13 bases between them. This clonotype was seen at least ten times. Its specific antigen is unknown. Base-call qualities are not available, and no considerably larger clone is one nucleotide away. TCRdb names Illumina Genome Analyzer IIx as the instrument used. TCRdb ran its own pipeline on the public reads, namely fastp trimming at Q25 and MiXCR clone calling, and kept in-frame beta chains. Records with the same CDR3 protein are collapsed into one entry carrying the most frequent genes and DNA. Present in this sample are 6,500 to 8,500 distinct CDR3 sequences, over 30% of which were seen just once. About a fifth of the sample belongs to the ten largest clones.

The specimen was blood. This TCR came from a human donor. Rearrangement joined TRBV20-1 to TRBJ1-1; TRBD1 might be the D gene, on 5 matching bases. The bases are TGCAGTGGAAGAAAGGGGCCCACTGAAGCTTTCTTT. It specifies CSGRKGPTEAFF.